The clone carrying this T cell receptor beta chain was seen at least ten times. What it binds is unknown. The observed sequence ends 3 residues before the CDR3 terminus, with the missing tail filled in from the germline J gene. Trimming pared 3 bases from V and 4 bases from J, leaving 6 bases between. Germline V gene data show CDR1 as KGHSH and CDR2 as LQKENI. The CDR3 loop spans 13 amino acids. Diagnosis required reduced IgG, IgA and/or IgM with specific antibody deficiency. This entry comes from a study of T cell clonality in common variable immunodeficiency. Sequenced by immunoSEQ multiplex PCR; TCRdb stores in-frame clones only, minus some. The repertoire consists of tens of thousands of clones, none detected only once. Study-wide points: In common variable immunodeficiency, TCR beta chains reportedly carried fewer deletions and N-nucleotide insertions. Shared TCRbeta clones were fewer between CVID subjects than controls.

This clonotype was sampled from a human donor with common variable immunodeficiency. Sequenced: peripheral blood mononuclear cells. The gene calls are TRBV18 and TRBJ2-2; D uncertain. The CDR3 region is CASSPLVTGELFF. CDR3 DNA (partial): TGTGCCAGCTCACCCCTCGTCACCGGGGAG.